These 22 T cell receptor beta chains originate from one sample sequenced in a study of blood T cell repertoires in COVID-19. Profiling relied on immunoSEQ multiplex PCR, and the TCRdb table lists in-frame clones only, not all of them. The sample has a few hundred thousand clones; more than 85% are singletons. The sample was peripheral blood. The source of these receptors is a person aged 18 to 30 with COVID-19, enrolled during active disease.

V and J are TRBV5-4 and TRBJ2-5; TRBD1 might be the D (6 bases). The CDR3 is 14 residues long. Per germline, CDR1 SGHNT and CDR2 YYREEE (reference sequence). V gave up 3 bases and J gave up 3 bases, with 12 bases separating them. CDR3 in amino acids: CASSSVDSKETQYF. CDR3 coding DNA: TGTGCCAGCAGCTCGGTGGACAGCAAAGAGACCCAGTACTTC.

The chain has TRBV19 and TRBJ2-7, with TRBD2 as a possible D gene (5 bases). The germline V and J ends were trimmed by 3 bases and 3 bases, with 9 bases remaining between them. This CDR3 has 13 amino acids. The germline V gene has CDR1 LNHDA and CDR2 SQIVND (reference sequence). The CDR3 here is CASSMGVLYEQYF. DNA of the CDR3: TGTGCCAGTAGTATGGGAGTTCTCTACGAGCAGTACTTC.

The chain employs TRBV24-1 and TRBJ2-7; 10 bases are shared with TRBD1. Germline trimming cut 3 bases from V and 6 bases from J; bases unmatched to any gene: 7. Germline CDR1 and CDR2: KGHDR and SFDVKD. The CDR3 sequence is 15 residues long. In DNA form, the CDR3 reads TGTGCCACCAGTGATACTCGACAGGGGGCCGTCGAGCAGTACTTC. Its protein is CATSDTRQGAVEQYF.

This chain's CDR3 is CASSPGQSRDTQYF. The CDR3, as DNA: TGTGCCAGTAGTCCGGGACAGTCACGAGATACGCAGTATTTT. The chain has TRBV19 and TRBJ2-3; 7 nucleotides align to TRBD1. Germline-derived CDR1 and CDR2 are LNHDA and SQIVND (reference sequence). The CDR3 is made up of 14 amino acids. After removal of 5 bases from V and 5 bases from J, the junction contained 7 bases not matched to a gene. Based on the CDR3 plus reference TRBV19 and TRBJ2-3, the full variable domain is DGGITQSPKYLFRKEGQNVTLSCEQNLNHDAMYWYRQDPGQGLRLIYYSQIVNDFQKGDIAEGYSVSREKKESFPLTVTSAQKNPTAFYLCASSPGQSRDTQYFGPGTRLTVL.

The chain is built from TRBV20-1 and TRBJ1-5, with a weak D call TRBD1 (6 bases). V dropped 3 bases and J dropped 2 bases, with 14 bases sitting between them. The CDR3 runs to 15 residues. The germline gives CDR1 DFQATT, CDR2 SNEGSKA (reference sequence). CDR3 sequence (DNA): TGCAGTGCTAGTTTTGCAACAGGGCGCAATCAGCCCCAGCATTTT. Protein: CSASFATGRNQPQHF.

The chain carries TRBV29-1 and TRBJ1-2; D is perhaps TRBD1 (6 bases). The CDR3 has 15 residues. The germline CDR1 and CDR2 sequences are SQVTM and ANQGSEA. Trimming took 6 bases from V and 6 from J, leaving 23 bases between them. The CDR3 protein is CSVSGVWGWGHGYTF. The CDR3, as DNA: TGCAGCGTCTCAGGGGTATGGGGTTGGGGCCATGGCTACACCTTC.

J is TRBJ1-4 and V is TRBV4-1; D remains unclear. CDR1 is MGHRA and CDR2 is YSYEKL in the germline V gene. With 5 bases removed from V and 6 bases from J, the gap between germline ends came to 13 bases. This CDR3 region has 14 residues. For the CDR3, the DNA is TGCGCCAGCAGCAATGAGGCCCGCTATGAAAAACTGTTTTTT. Translation: CASSNEARYEKLFF.

The rearrangement uses TRBV7-9 and TRBJ1-5; TRBD1 might be the D (5 bases). Germline V lookup: CDR1 SEHNR, CDR2 FQNEAQ (reference sequence). This CDR3 is 14 amino acids long. The V end was cut by 2 bases, the J end by 1 base, with 6 bases between. CDR3 residues: CASSLQGSNQPQHF. CDR3 coding DNA: TGTGCCAGCAGCTTACAGGGAAGCAATCAGCCCCAGCATTTT. Variable domain in full (rest from reference TRBV7-9 and TRBJ1-5): DTGVSQNPRHKITKRGQNVTFRCDPISEHNRLYWYRQTLGQGPEFLTYFQNEAQLEKSRLLSDRFSAERPKGSFSTLEIQRTEQGDSAMYLCASSLQGSNQPQHFGDGTRLSIL.

This chain uses TRBV10-3 with TRBJ2-7; D is possibly TRBD2 (6 bases). Trimming left V 4 bases short and J 2 bases short, with 15 bases between. CDR1 is ENHRY and CDR2 is SYGVKD in the germline V gene. This CDR3 has 15 amino acids. CDR3 DNA: TGTGCCATCAGTGCGGGACTTCCTTTGGCCTACGAGCAGTACTTC. Protein product: CAISAGLPLAYEQYF.

This clone was detected only a few times. This sequence joins TRBV27 and TRBJ2-3, with 10 bases fitting TRBD2. Trimming took 10 bases from V and 4 from J; bases not matched to a gene: 5. CDR1 is MNHEY and CDR2 is SMNVEV in the germline V gene (reference sequence). This CDR3 comprises 13 residues. The CDR3 spells CATQTSGPDTQYF. The CDR3 nucleotides read TGTGCCACCCAGACTAGCGGGCCAGATACGCAGTATTTT.

The V gene is TRBV6-1, the J gene TRBJ1-4; TRBD1 agrees at 9 bases. Germline V lookup: CDR1 MNHNS, CDR2 SASEGT. With V trimmed by 3 bases and J by 8 bases, 7 bases remained unmatched. CDR3 length: 15 residues. In nucleotides, the CDR3 is TGTGCCAGCAGTGAGCAACAGGGGGCGCCGGAAAAACTGTTTTTT. Amino acids: CASSEQQGAPEKLFF.

The V gene is TRBV28, the J gene TRBJ2-5; D might be TRBD2 (5 bases). CDR3 length equals 14 residues. The germline V and J ends were trimmed by 3 bases and 2 bases, with 10 bases remaining between them. CDR1 is MDHEN, CDR2 SYDVKM, per germline. The CDR3 DNA reads as TGTGCCAGCAGTTTCGCGTCGGGACAAGAGACCCAGTACTTC. Residues: CASSFASGQETQYF.

The V call is TRBV19, the J call TRBJ2-2, with TRBD1 matching over 8 bases. Germline CDR1 is LNHDA and CDR2 is SQIVND (reference sequence). Germline trimming cut 5 bases from V and 4 bases from J; bases unmatched to any gene: 9. There are 16 residues in the CDR3. The CDR3 loop is CASSGRRGPGTGELFF. CDR3 in DNA: TGTGCCAGTAGTGGTCGCAGGGGGCCCGGCACCGGGGAGCTGTTTTTT.

V is TRBV20-1 and J is TRBJ2-5; D unclear. The CDR3 covers 13 residues. Germline CDR1 reads DFQATT; CDR2 reads SNEGSKA (reference sequence). Trimming cost V 3 bases and J 1 base, with 9 bases left between them. CDR3 nucleotides: TGCAGTGCTAGTAAAAACTTCCAAGAGACCCAGTACTTC. It translates to CSASKNFQETQYF.

V is TRBV4-2 and J is TRBJ2-7; 12 bases are a match to TRBD2. The CDR3 runs to 16 residues. Germline lookup yields CDR1 LGHNA and CDR2 YNFKEQ. V was clipped by 4 bases and J by 7 bases; unmatched bases: 11. The CDR3 is CASSLALGLAGFEQYF. The CDR3 coding sequence is TGTGCCAGCAGCCTCGCCCTTGGACTAGCGGGATTTGAGCAGTACTTC.

The chain uses TRBV28 and TRBJ1-6, with 7 bases aligning to TRBD1. Germline assignment: CDR1 MDHEN and CDR2 SYDVKM. This CDR3 has 16 amino acids. V dropped 6 bases and J dropped 6; count of bases not matched to a gene: 11. The CDR3 protein is CASSREGDRVNSPLHF. DNA for the CDR3: TGTGCCAGCAGCCGAGAGGGAGACAGGGTTAATTCACCCCTCCACTTT. Using reference TRBV28 and TRBJ1-6 for the parts outside the CDR3, the full variable domain is DVKVTQSSRYLVKRTGEKVFLECVQDMDHENMFWYRQDPGLGLRLIYFSYDVKMKEKGDIPEGYSVSREKKERFSLILESASTNQTSMYLCASSREGDRVNSPLHFGNGTRLTVT.

A single count supports this clone. This chain links TRBV6-6 with TRBJ2-3; 8 bases match TRBD2. The CDR3 has 16 residues. J gave up 4 bases and V 4 bases, and 10 bases lay outside the gene matches. Germline V gene data show CDR1 as MNHNY and CDR2 as SVGAGI (reference sequence). CDR3 sequence reads: CASSSGPAGEADTQYF. The CDR3, as DNA: TGTGCCAGCAGTTCGGGTCCAGCGGGAGAAGCAGATACGCAGTATTTT.

This clone was picked up a small number of times. The gene calls are TRBV30 and TRBJ1-2; D not certain. The germline V gene has CDR1 GTSNPN and CDR2 SVGIG (reference sequence). The germline V and J ends were trimmed by 5 bases and 3 bases, with 7 bases remaining between them. This CDR3 is built from 11 residues. The CDR3 nucleotides are TGTGCCTGGGATAGCCACTATGGCTACACCTTC. It yields the protein CAWDSHYGYTF.

The CDR3 DNA reads as TGTGCCAGCAGCTTACAGGGGGAAGAGACCCAGTACTTC. It codes for CASSLQGEETQYF. V and J are TRBV5-4 and TRBJ2-5; 8 bases are shared with TRBD1. The junction had 0 bases not matched to a gene; V was cut back by 2 bases and J by 3 bases. Looked up from germline, CDR1 is SGHNT and CDR2 is YYREEE (reference sequence). This CDR3 spans 13 amino acids.

J is TRBJ2-5 and V is TRBV13; maybe TRBD1 (5 bases). CDR3 length equals 14 residues. Trimming stripped 2 bases from V and 4 bases from J, with 11 bases between. Germline V lookup: CDR1 PRHDT, CDR2 FYEKMQ (reference sequence). CDR3 DNA: TGTGCCAGCAGCTTATACAGGCTGATAGAGACCCAGTACTTC. It yields the protein CASSLYRLIETQYF.

CDR3 loop: CASSEWGQGSVGETQYF. The CDR3 DNA follows: TGTGCCAGCAGTGAGTGGGGACAGGGGTCGGTGGGAGAGACCCAGTACTTC. This chain links TRBV6-1 with TRBJ2-5; 10 bases fit TRBD1. Trimming took 3 bases from V and 4 from J; bases not matched to a gene: 11. The CDR3 runs 17 residues. Germline lookup yields CDR1 MNHNS and CDR2 SASEGT.

The V gene is TRBV4-3, the J gene TRBJ1-2; 7 positions match TRBD1. Germline CDR1 LGHNA, CDR2 YSLEER. J gave up 0 bases and V 2 bases, and 12 bases lay outside the gene matches. The CDR3 contains 18 residues. The CDR3 is CASSQFVTGPAANYGYTF. DNA for the CDR3: TGCGCCAGCAGCCAATTTGTGACAGGGCCTGCTGCTAACTATGGCTACACCTTC.